The T cell receptor beta chain under discussion was sequenced for a study of preoperative IRX-2 immunotherapy in early breast cancer. This CDR3 comprises 14 residues. The J segment lost 4 bases and the V segment lost 3 bases, leaving 2 bases of the junction unmatched. Germline CDR1 and CDR2: SGHNT and YENEEA. The sample holds a few counts of this clone. Treatment specified: preoperative locoregional IRX-2 cytokine immunotherapy. Samples came from a phase Ib trial of preoperative locoregional IRX-2 cytokine immunotherapy. TCRdb's table, derived via immunoSEQ multiplex PCR, lists solely in-frame clones and lacks some. Here the sample spans about 45,000 clones, about 80% being singletons.

The source was tumor tissue, collected after IRX-2 immunotherapy. This TCR derives from a human donor with breast cancer. This rearrangement joins TRBV11-3 to TRBJ2-2, with TRBD2 matching 7 bases. The CDR3: CASSLVAGTGELFF. The DNA of the CDR3 is TGTGCCAGCAGCTTGGTAGCGGGCACCGGGGAGCTGTTTTTT.